This TCR beta chain was obtained from a study of T cells in localized non-small cell lung cancer. Clones were sequenced by immunoSEQ multiplex PCR, and TCRdb holds only the in-frame ones, with some missing. Of around 92,000 clones listed, roughly 88% are singletons. As for this clone: Its target is not known.

Germline values: CDR1 SGHDT, CDR2 YYEEEE. There are 16 residues in the CDR3. The V segment lost 2 bases and the J segment 8 bases; nucleotides outside the gene matches: 11. Findings of the study overall: Heterogeneity remains possible, as sequencing covered one tumor region only. Paired adjacent lung recovered a median approximately 62 of the top 100 tumor clones. Maximal T cell clonality occurred in uninvolved adjacent lung, with tumor ranking below it. The study linked higher blood T cell density to longer overall survival.

V usage is TRBV5-6 and J usage is TRBJ2-3, with 10 bases aligning to TRBD2. This receptor was obtained from a woman between 40 and 69 years old with stage II squamous cell lung carcinoma. This material consisted of PBMCs, taken before any cancer treatment. CDR3 nucleotide sequence: TGTGCCAGCAGCTTAAGGACTAGCGGTGGGGCCCGTACGCAGTATTTT. Protein: CASSLRTSGGARTQYF.